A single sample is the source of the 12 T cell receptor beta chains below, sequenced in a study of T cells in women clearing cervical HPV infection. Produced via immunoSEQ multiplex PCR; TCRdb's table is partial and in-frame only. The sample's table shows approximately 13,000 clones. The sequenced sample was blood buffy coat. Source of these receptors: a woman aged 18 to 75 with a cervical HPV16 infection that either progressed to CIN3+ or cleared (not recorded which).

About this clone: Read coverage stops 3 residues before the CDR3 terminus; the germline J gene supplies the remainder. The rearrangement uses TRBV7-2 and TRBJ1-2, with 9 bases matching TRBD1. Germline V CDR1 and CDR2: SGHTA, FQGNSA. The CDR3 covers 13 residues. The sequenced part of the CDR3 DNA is TGTGCCAGCAGCCCCCGGACAGGGGAAGGC. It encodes CASSPRTGEG. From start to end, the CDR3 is CASSPRTGEGYTF.

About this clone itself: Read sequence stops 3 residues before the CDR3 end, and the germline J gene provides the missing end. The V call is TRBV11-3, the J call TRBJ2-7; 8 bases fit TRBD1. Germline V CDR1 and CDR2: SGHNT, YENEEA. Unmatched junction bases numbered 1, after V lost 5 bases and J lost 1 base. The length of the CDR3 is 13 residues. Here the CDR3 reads CASSRQGSYEQYF. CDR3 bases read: TGTGCCAGCAGCAGACAGGGGTCCTACGAG.

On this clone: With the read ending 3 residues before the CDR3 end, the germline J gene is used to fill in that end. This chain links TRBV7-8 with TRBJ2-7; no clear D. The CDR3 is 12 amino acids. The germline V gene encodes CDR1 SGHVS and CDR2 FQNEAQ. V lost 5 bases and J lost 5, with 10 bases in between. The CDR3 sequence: CASSPTEHEQYF. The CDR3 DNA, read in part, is TGTGCCAGCAGCCCCACTGAGCACGAG.

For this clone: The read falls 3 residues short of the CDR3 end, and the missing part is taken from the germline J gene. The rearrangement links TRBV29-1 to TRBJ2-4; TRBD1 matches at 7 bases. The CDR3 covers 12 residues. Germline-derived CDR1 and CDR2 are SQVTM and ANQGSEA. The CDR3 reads CSVIGTDYGQYF. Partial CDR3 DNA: TGCAGCGTCATAGGGACAGACTATGGT.

The CDR3 spells CASSLMTGRMNTEAFF. CDR3 bases read: TGCGCCAGCAGCTTGATGACAGGGAGGATGAACACTGAA. J is TRBJ1-1 and V is TRBV5-1; TRBD1 agrees at 7 bases. The sequence runs out 3 residues before the end of the CDR3; the remainder is reconstructed from the germline J gene. The V gene's germline CDR1 is SGHRS and CDR2 YFSETQ. With V trimmed by 1 base and J by 0 bases, 6 bases remained unmatched. There are 16 residues in the CDR3.

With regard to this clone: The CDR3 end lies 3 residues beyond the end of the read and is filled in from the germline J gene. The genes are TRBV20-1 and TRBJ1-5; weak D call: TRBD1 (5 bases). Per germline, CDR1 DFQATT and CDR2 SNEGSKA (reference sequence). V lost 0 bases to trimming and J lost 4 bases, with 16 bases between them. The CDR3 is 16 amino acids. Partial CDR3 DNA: TGCAGTGCTAGAGATCTCGCCCGGACACCTAATCAGCCC. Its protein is CSARDLARTPNQP. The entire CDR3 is CSARDLARTPNQPQHF.

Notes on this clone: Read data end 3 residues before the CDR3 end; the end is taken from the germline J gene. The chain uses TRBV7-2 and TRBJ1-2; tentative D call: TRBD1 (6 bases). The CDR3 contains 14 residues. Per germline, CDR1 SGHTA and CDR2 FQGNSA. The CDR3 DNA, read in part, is TGTGCCAGCAGCTTAGGGGGGGGCTTCTACGAC. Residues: CASSLGGGFYD. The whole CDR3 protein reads CASSLGGGFYDYTF.

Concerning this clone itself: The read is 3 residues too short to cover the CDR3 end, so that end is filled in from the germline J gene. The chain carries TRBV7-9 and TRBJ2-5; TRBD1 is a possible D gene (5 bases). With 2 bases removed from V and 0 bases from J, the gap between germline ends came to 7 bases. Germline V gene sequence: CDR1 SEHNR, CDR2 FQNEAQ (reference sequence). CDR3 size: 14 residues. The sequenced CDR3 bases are TGTGCCAGCAGCTTATCAGGGTACCAAGAGACC. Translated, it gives CASSLSGYQET. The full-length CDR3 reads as CASSLSGYQETQYF.

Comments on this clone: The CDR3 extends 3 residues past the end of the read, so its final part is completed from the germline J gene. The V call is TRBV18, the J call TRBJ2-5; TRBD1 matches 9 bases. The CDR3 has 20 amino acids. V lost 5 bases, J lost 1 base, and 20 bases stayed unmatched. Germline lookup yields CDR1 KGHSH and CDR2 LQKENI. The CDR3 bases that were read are TGTGCCAGCTCAGGATCCCGGACAGGGGCGCTGCCTAGCGGCCAAGAGACC. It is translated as CASSGSRTGALPSGQET. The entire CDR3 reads CASSGSRTGALPSGQETQYF.

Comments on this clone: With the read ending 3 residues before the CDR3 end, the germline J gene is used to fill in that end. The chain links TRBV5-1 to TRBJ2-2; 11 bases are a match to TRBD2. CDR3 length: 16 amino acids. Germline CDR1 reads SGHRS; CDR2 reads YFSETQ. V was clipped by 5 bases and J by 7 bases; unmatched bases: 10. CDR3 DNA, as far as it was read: TGCGCCAGCAGTATAGCGGGGGGGCCGTACGTCGGGGAG. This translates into CASSIAGGPYVGE. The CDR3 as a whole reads CASSIAGGPYVGELFF.

The CDR3 bases that were read are TGTGCCAGCTCACCACCACCGTATGCTAGCGGGAGTTACGAG. This codes for CASSPPPYASGSYE. The whole CDR3 reads CASSPPPYASGSYEQYF. The genes are TRBV18 and TRBJ2-7; 10 bases fit TRBD2. The read comes to an end 3 residues before the CDR3 does, leaving the germline J gene to fill in the end. Unmatched junction bases numbered 9, after V lost 0 bases and J lost 4 bases. Germline CDR1 is KGHSH and CDR2 is LQKENI. The CDR3 length is 17 residues.

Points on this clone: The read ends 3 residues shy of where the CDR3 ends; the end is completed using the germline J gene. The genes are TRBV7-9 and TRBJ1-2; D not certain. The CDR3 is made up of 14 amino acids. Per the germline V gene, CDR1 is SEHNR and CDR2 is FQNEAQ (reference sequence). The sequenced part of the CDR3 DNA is TGTGCCAGCAGCTTAGGGGTTACAGAAGGCGAC. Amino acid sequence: CASSLGVTEGD. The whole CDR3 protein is CASSLGVTEGDYTF.